This T cell receptor (beta chain) was obtained from a study of blood T cell repertoires in COVID-19. CDR3 length: 13 residues. Trimming stripped 4 bases from V and 5 bases from J, with 9 bases between. The V gene's germline CDR1 is SNHLY and CDR2 FYNNEI. Profiling relied on immunoSEQ multiplex PCR, and the TCRdb table lists in-frame clones only, not all of them. The data contain 200,000 to 250,000 clones, approximately 80% of them singletons. Sequencing was carried out using PBMCs or T cells enriched from blood (not recorded which). The genes are TRBV2 and TRBJ1-5, with D unclear. The sequence derives from a man between 40 and 49 years old who had recovered from COVID-19. CDR3 loop: CASSANQYQPQHF. The CDR3 DNA reads as TGTGCCAGCAGTGCTAACCAATATCAGCCCCAGCATTTT.